The 29 T cell receptor beta chains in this list originate from one sample, sequenced in a study of cytomegalovirus exposure and HLA in healthy donors. Both 60 Vbeta primers and 13 Jbeta primers went into the PCR. Assay used: immunoSEQ multiplex PCR; TCRdb lists only in-frame clones, some missing. Of roughly 200,000 clones listed, about 70% are singletons. The sequencing input was PBMCs. These receptor sequences come from a woman in her twenties or thirties in good health and CMV-seronegative.

The chain recombines TRBV19 with TRBJ1-5, with unresolved D. This CDR3 region has 14 residues. V shed 2 bases and J shed 7 bases, with 12 bases lying between them. In germline, CDR1 is LNHDA, CDR2 SQIVND (reference sequence). CDR3: CASSIPRRGQPQHF. For the CDR3, the DNA is TGTGCCAGTAGTATACCCCGGCGCGGGCAGCCCCAGCATTTT. Filled out from reference TRBV19 and TRBJ1-5, the complete variable domain reads DGGITQSPKYLFRKEGQNVTLSCEQNLNHDAMYWYRQDPGQGLRLIYYSQIVNDFQKGDIAEGYSVSREKKESFPLTVTSAQKNPTAFYLCASSIPRRGQPQHFGDGTRLSIL.

This clone has a handful of counts. The chain recombines TRBV19 with TRBJ1-5, with D perhaps matching TRBD1 (5 bases). This CDR3 is 15 amino acids long. V was trimmed by 3 bases and J by 5 bases, leaving 14 bases between them. Germline V gene lookup returns CDR1 LNHDA and CDR2 SQIVND (reference sequence). The CDR3 here is CASSIPRQPHQPQHF. In DNA form, the CDR3 reads TGTGCCAGTAGTATTCCTCGACAGCCCCATCAGCCCCAGCATTTT.

The genes are TRBV11-1 and TRBJ2-5; D possibly corresponds to TRBD2 (5 bases). CDR1 is SGHAT and CDR2 is FQDESV in the germline V gene (reference sequence). This CDR3 has 18 amino acids. V lost 2 bases and J 4 bases, leaving 23 bases between the germline ends. The CDR3 here is CASSLRPYGPGILETQYF. Here the CDR3 DNA reads TGTGCCAGCAGCTTAAGGCCCTACGGGCCCGGGATCTTAGAGACCCAGTACTTC.

The gene calls are TRBV19 and TRBJ2-4; D gene unclear. The CDR3 has 12 amino acids. V lost 6 bases, J lost 5 bases, and 8 bases lay in between. Germline values: CDR1 LNHDA, CDR2 SQIVND (reference sequence). CDR3 sequence: CASSPMENIQYF. The CDR3 DNA is TGTGCCAGTAGCCCTATGGAAAACATTCAGTACTTC.

The chain links TRBV27 to TRBJ2-7; 8 bases map to TRBD1. Germline V gene data show CDR1 as MNHEY and CDR2 as SMNVEV (reference sequence). The CDR3 contains 15 residues. Losses at the gene ends were 6 bases for V and 6 bases for J; bases not matched to a gene: 13. The CDR3 loop is CASSFGQGGTGEQYF. CDR3 in DNA: TGTGCCAGCAGCTTTGGACAGGGTGGGACCGGCGAGCAGTACTTC.

V usage is TRBV5-4 and J usage is TRBJ2-1, with 8 bases aligning to TRBD1. The CDR3 covers 15 residues. The J segment lost 5 bases and the V segment lost 3 bases, leaving 7 bases of the junction unmatched. Germline-derived CDR1 and CDR2 are SGHNT and YYREEE (reference sequence). The CDR3: CASSSLTGAHNEQFF. The CDR3 DNA follows: TGTGCCAGCAGCTCCCTGACAGGGGCACACAATGAGCAGTTCTTC.

The rearrangement links TRBV4-1 to TRBJ1-5; 9 bases are a match to TRBD1. V shed 5 bases, J shed 1 base, and the junction held 9 bases outside the gene matches. Germline V lookup: CDR1 MGHRA, CDR2 YSYEKL. The CDR3 contains 17 residues. The CDR3 region is CASSLGQGTGSNQPQHF. The CDR3 DNA is TGCGCCAGCAGCTTGGGACAGGGTACGGGGAGCAATCAGCCCCAGCATTTT.

V and J are TRBV7-8 and TRBJ2-1; TRBD2 agrees at 8 bases. Germline CDR1 is SGHVS and CDR2 is FQNEAQ. Trimming cost V 3 bases and J 7 bases; bases outside gene matches: 11. CDR3 length: 16 amino acids. In nucleotides, the CDR3 is TGTGCCAGCAGCTTGAAAGCGGGAGATCTCGGGAATGAGCAGTTCTTC. Protein product: CASSLKAGDLGNEQFF.

J is TRBJ2-1 and V is TRBV9; 11 positions match TRBD2. V lost 0 bases and J lost 5; bases outside the gene matches: 4. Germline loops: CDR1 SGDLS, CDR2 YYNGEE. The CDR3 has 16 amino acids. CDR3 loop: CASSVGSGRAHNEQFF. CDR3 sequence (DNA): TGTGCCAGCAGCGTAGGTAGCGGGAGGGCCCACAATGAGCAGTTCTTC.

This clone was seen a handful of times. The chain combines TRBV5-4 with TRBJ1-2; D may be TRBD1 (5 bases). This CDR3 has 14 residues. V lost 0 bases to trimming and J lost 3 bases, with 9 bases between them. Germline CDR1 SGHNT, CDR2 YYREEE (reference sequence). CDR3 amino acids: CASSLDRTHYGYTF. The CDR3 DNA follows: TGTGCCAGCAGCTTGGACAGGACCCACTATGGCTACACCTTC.

This clone has only a few counts. The chain uses TRBV5-1 and TRBJ2-7, with D maybe TRBD1 (5 bases). This CDR3 is 14 amino acids long. Germline V lookup: CDR1 SGHRS, CDR2 YFSETQ. V was clipped by 4 bases and J by 2 bases, with 13 bases between them. The CDR3 is CASSLDSDTYEQYF. In DNA, the CDR3 is TGCGCCAGCAGCCTCGACAGTGACACCTACGAGCAGTACTTC.

The chain employs TRBV7-3 and TRBJ2-6; D possibly corresponds to TRBD2 (5 bases). V lost 5 bases and J 0 bases, leaving 14 bases between the germline ends. Germline-derived CDR1 and CDR2 are SGHTA and FQGTGA. The CDR3 is 17 amino acids. Here the CDR3 reads CASSSSGITSGANVLTF. The CDR3 nucleotides are TGTGCCAGCAGCAGCTCCGGGATCACCTCTGGGGCCAACGTCCTGACTTTC.

CDR3 bases: TGTGCCAGCAGCGGGGGGGAAAGGGCAACTAATGAAAAACTGTTTTTT. Its protein is CASSGGERATNEKLFF. The rearrangement joins TRBV28 to TRBJ1-4; a possible D gene is TRBD1 (5 bases). V lost 6 bases and J 0 bases, leaving 14 bases between the germline ends. Germline CDR1 MDHEN, CDR2 SYDVKM. The length of the CDR3 is 16 residues.

V and J are TRBV4-2 and TRBJ1-5, with 11 nucleotides matching TRBD1. V trimming: 3 bases; J trimming: 6 bases; junction bases outside the gene matches: 7. The CDR3 totals 16 residues. Germline values: CDR1 LGHNA, CDR2 YNFKEQ. The CDR3 reads CASSHVRTGGFQPQHF. The CDR3 nucleotides read TGTGCCAGCAGCCACGTTAGGACAGGGGGCTTTCAGCCCCAGCATTTT.

V usage is TRBV5-1 and J usage is TRBJ2-1; tentative D call: TRBD1 (6 bases). Trimming cost V 2 bases and J 0 bases, with 9 bases left between them. The CDR3 runs to 15 residues. CDR1 is SGHRS, CDR2 YFSETQ, per germline. CDR3 residues: CASSFGTSSYNEQFF. The CDR3 nucleotides are TGCGCCAGCAGCTTTGGGACAAGCTCCTACAATGAGCAGTTCTTC. The variable domain in full, completed from reference TRBV5-1 and TRBJ2-1, reads KAGVTQTPRYLIKTRGQQVTLSCSPISGHRSVSWYQQTPGQGLQFLFEYFSETQRNKGNFPGRFSGRQFSNSRSEMNVSTLELGDSALYLCASSFGTSSYNEQFFGPGTRLTVL.

V usage is TRBV5-1 and J usage is TRBJ2-4, with D possibly matching TRBD2 (5 bases). V was trimmed by 0 bases and J by 1 base, leaving 5 bases between them. The CDR3 consists of 14 residues. The germline CDR1 and CDR2 sequences are SGHRS and YFSETQ. CDR3 amino acids: CASSLGGAKNIQYF. CDR3 DNA sequence: TGCGCCAGCAGCTTGGGAGGGGCCAAAAACATTCAGTACTTC. Full variable domain (remainder filled in from reference TRBV5-1 and TRBJ2-4): KAGVTQTPRYLIKTRGQQVTLSCSPISGHRSVSWYQQTPGQGLQFLFEYFSETQRNKGNFPGRFSGRQFSNSRSEMNVSTLELGDSALYLCASSLGGAKNIQYFGAGTRLSVL.

This clone was found once. V and J are TRBV4-1 and TRBJ2-6, with no clear D. The ends were cut back, 0 bases at V and 0 bases at J, with 12 bases in the middle. There are 18 residues in the CDR3. Germline lookup yields CDR1 MGHRA and CDR2 YSYEKL. The CDR3 nucleotides read TGCGCCAGCAGCCAAGATTCCGGGTATAGCTCTGGGGCCAACGTCCTGACTTTC. This translates into CASSQDSGYSSGANVLTF.

The chain links TRBV27 to TRBJ1-2, with D perhaps TRBD1 (5 bases). CDR1 is MNHEY, CDR2 SMNVEV, per germline (reference sequence). The CDR3 runs 15 residues. V lost 6 bases to trimming and J lost 0 bases, with 14 bases between them. DNA for the CDR3: TGTGCCAGCAGAAAGACAGTCGAAGCTAACTATGGCTACACCTTC. Translating gives CASRKTVEANYGYTF.

In its sample, this clone was seen a few times. The chain is built from TRBV6-6 and TRBJ1-4; D is perhaps TRBD1 (6 bases). This CDR3 spans 14 amino acids. The germline CDR1 and CDR2 sequences are MNHNY and SVGAGI (reference sequence). Trimming shortened V by 2 bases and J by 9 bases, and 13 bases separated the two germline ends. CDR3 loop: CASSYLPDSKKLFF. DNA for the CDR3: TGTGCCAGCAGTTACCTCCCGGACAGCAAAAAACTGTTTTTT.

The V and J genes are TRBV2 and TRBJ2-7; 11 nucleotides agree with TRBD1. This CDR3 region has 15 residues. Per the germline V gene, CDR1 is SNHLY and CDR2 is FYNNEI. The trim removed 7 bases at V and 6 bases at J, leaving 11 bases unmatched. Written as DNA, the CDR3 is TGTGCCAGCACCCCGGGTCCGGGACAGGGGGGCGAGCAGTACTTC. Translating it yields CASTPGPGQGGEQYF.

The chain is built from TRBV5-1 and TRBJ1-1, with D perhaps matching TRBD1 (5 bases). Looked up from germline, CDR1 is SGHRS and CDR2 is YFSETQ. The CDR3 is 13 amino acids. V was cut by 3 bases and J by 4 bases, with 10 bases left in between. For the CDR3, the DNA is TGCGCCAGCAGCTCACTAACAGGCACTGAAGCTTTCTTT. Translated, it gives CASSSLTGTEAFF.

The table lists this clone with a few counts. Other DNA sequences in this sample translate to the same CDR3. The chain carries TRBV19 and TRBJ1-4; 9 nucleotides agree with TRBD1. CDR1 LNHDA and CDR2 SQIVND come from the germline V gene (reference sequence). The CDR3 is made up of 18 amino acids. With 6 bases clipped from V and 1 base from J, the junction kept 12 bases outside the gene matches. The DNA of the CDR3 is TGTGCCAGTAGGGACAGGGGCGGATTTCAGTTAACTAATGAAAAACTGTTTTTT. Its translation is CASRDRGGFQLTNEKLFF.

V is TRBV7-6 and J is TRBJ1-3; TRBD1 aligns across 8 bases. V was pared by 1 base and J by 7 bases, with 6 bases of the junction left unmatched. The CDR3 runs 15 residues. Germline CDR1 SGHVS, CDR2 FNYEAQ. CDR3: CASSLGTGYDNTIYF. The CDR3 DNA reads as TGTGCCAGCAGCTTAGGGACAGGGTATGACAACACCATATATTTT.

The V and J genes are TRBV5-5 and TRBJ1-4; 11 bases align to TRBD1. V shed 4 bases and J 8 bases; nucleotides not matched to a gene: 4. CDR1 is SGHKS, CDR2 YYEKEE, per germline (reference sequence). The CDR3 is 14 residues long. The DNA for the CDR3 is TGTGCCAGCAGCGTGGACAGGGGGCAAGAAAAACTGTTTTTT. Its translation: CASSVDRGQEKLFF. The full variable domain, its missing parts supplied by reference TRBV5-5 and TRBJ1-4, is DAGVTQSPTHLIKTRGQQVTLRCSPISGHKSVSWYQQVLGQGPQFIFQYYEKEERGRGNFPDRFSARQFPNYSSELNVNALLLGDSALYLCASSVDRGQEKLFFGSGTQLSVL.

The chain uses TRBV27 and TRBJ2-1; TRBD2 matches 8 bases. The V and J ends lost 3 bases and 7 bases, in that order; junction bases with no gene match: 14. Germline V gene data show CDR1 as MNHEY and CDR2 as SMNVEV (reference sequence). This CDR3 is 17 amino acids long. CDR3 coding DNA: TGTGCCAGCAGTTTCCTCCTCGGGGGGGGCATGGGGAATGAGCAGTTCTTC. The encoded protein is CASSFLLGGGMGNEQFF.

This chain uses TRBV19 with TRBJ2-1; the match to TRBD2 covers 10 bases. The V segment lost 4 bases and the J segment 8 bases; nucleotides outside the gene matches: 8. The germline gives CDR1 LNHDA, CDR2 SQIVND (reference sequence). CDR3 length: 15 residues. DNA of the CDR3: TGTGCCAGTAGTACCTCGGGACTAGCGTTTGATGAGCAGTTCTTC. Amino acid sequence: CASSTSGLAFDEQFF.

This clone was picked up a small number of times. The genes are TRBV11-2 and TRBJ2-5; 7 bases are shared with TRBD2. This CDR3 has 17 residues. The V gene's germline CDR1 is SGHAT and CDR2 FQNNGV. The ends lost 5 bases at V and 3 bases at J; junction bases unmatched: 15. The CDR3 DNA follows: TGTGCCAGCAGCCCAACCCTGACTACTAGCGAAAAAGAGACCCAGTACTTC. This sequence encodes CASSPTLTTSEKETQYF.

This sequence joins TRBV2 and TRBJ2-7; D might be TRBD1 (5 bases). Germline CDR1 SNHLY, CDR2 FYNNEI. The germline V and J ends were trimmed by 8 bases and 6 bases, with 29 bases remaining between them. This CDR3 contains 17 residues. As DNA, the CDR3 is TGTGCCAGCCGCCCCGGTGGTTCAGGGTCCCTATTTCGCGAGCAGTACTTC. The encoded protein is CASRPGGSGSLFREQYF.

J is TRBJ2-5 and V is TRBV7-7, with 7 positions matching TRBD2. Germline values: CDR1 SSHAT, CDR2 FNYEAQ (reference sequence). J gave up 2 bases and V 3 bases, and 3 bases lay outside the gene matches. The CDR3 extends over 14 amino acids. The CDR3 sequence: CASSFSSGQETQYF. For the CDR3, the DNA is TGTGCCAGCAGCTTCTCTAGCGGACAAGAGACCCAGTACTTC. The whole variable domain, filled in from reference TRBV7-7 and TRBJ2-5, reads GAGVSQSPRYKVTKRGQDVTLRCDPISSHATLYWYQQALGQGPEFLTYFNYEAQPDKSGLPSDRFSAERPEGSISTLTIQRTEQRDSAMYRCASSFSSGQETQYFGPGTRLLVL.